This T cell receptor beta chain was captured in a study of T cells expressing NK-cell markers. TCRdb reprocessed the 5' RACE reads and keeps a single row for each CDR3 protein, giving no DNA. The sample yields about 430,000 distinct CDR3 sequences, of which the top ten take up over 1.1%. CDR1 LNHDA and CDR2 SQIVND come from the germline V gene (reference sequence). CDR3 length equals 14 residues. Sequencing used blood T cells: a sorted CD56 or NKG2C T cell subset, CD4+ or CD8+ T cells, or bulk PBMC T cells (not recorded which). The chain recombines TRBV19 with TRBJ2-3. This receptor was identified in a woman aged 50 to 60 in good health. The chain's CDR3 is CASSITSSTDTQYF.